This entry lists 9 T cell receptor beta chains sequenced from one sample in a study of T cells after yellow fever vaccination. From the 5' RACE reads, TCRdb called clonotypes with MiXCR, one entry per CDR3 protein. The profile covers about 74,000 distinct CDR3 sequences, with more than 5.5% appearing a single time and around a third taken by the ten largest. The sample was CD8+ T cells sorted from PBMCs, taken 5 days after the first yellow fever vaccination. These receptors were taken from a man between 18 and 35 years old who received the YFV17D yellow fever vaccine.

This clonotype was counted at least ten times. The gene calls are TRBV4-3 and TRBJ2-3, with 10 positions matching TRBD1. V was pared by 2 bases and J by 5 bases, with 7 bases of the junction left unmatched. CDR3 length: 16 residues. Germline loops: CDR1 LGHNA, CDR2 YSLEER. The CDR3 DNA reads TGCGCCAGCAGCCAAAATGACAGGGGGCTTAGAGATACGCAGTATTTT. This translates into CASSQNDRGLRDTQYF.

In this sample, this clonotype turned up once. A much larger clone lies a single base off, so this may be a read error. The V and J genes are TRBV20-1 and TRBJ2-5; 7 bases align to TRBD2. This CDR3 has 14 residues. With V trimmed by 1 base and J by 10 bases, 12 bases remained unmatched. CDR1 is DFQATT and CDR2 is SNEGSKA in the germline V gene (reference sequence). In nucleotides, the CDR3 is TGCAGTGCTAGAGTTCCGGGACTAATTCGCGGCCAGTACTTC. Its translation: CSARVPGLIRGQYF.

This clonotype has just a few counts. The V gene is TRBV6-2 or TRBV6-3, the J gene TRBJ2-1, with 9 nucleotides matching TRBD2. After removal of 6 bases from V and 6 bases from J, the junction contained 30 bases not matched to a gene. The CDR3 extends over 22 amino acids. Germline V gene sequence: CDR1 MNHEY, CDR2 SVGEGT. The CDR3 DNA sequence: TGTGCCAGCAGGGGTACGGGGGCGGTTTTCCAGCGGGGGGCCCTTGTAGGCAATGAGCAGTTCTTC. Translated: CASRGTGAVFQRGALVGNEQFF.

About this clonotype: This may come from a read error, since a much larger clone is one base off. For the CDR3, the DNA is TGTGCCAGCAGCGCCGGGGGATTCGCCAAAAACATTCAGTACTTC. Translated, it gives CASSAGGFAKNIQYF. The chain links TRBV5-6 to TRBJ2-4; D possibly corresponds to TRBD2 (6 bases). V was clipped by 4 bases and J by 1 base, with 12 bases between them. The germline CDR1 and CDR2 sequences are SGHDT and YYEEEE. The CDR3 covers 15 residues.

This clonotype was recorded at least ten times. The V and J genes are TRBV10-2 and TRBJ1-1; D is uncertain. The V end was cut by 4 bases, the J end by 0 bases, with 6 bases between. The length of the CDR3 is 13 residues. In germline, CDR1 is WSHSY, CDR2 SAAADI. The CDR3 sequence is CASSGGVNTEAFF. CDR3 bases: TGCGCCAGCAGTGGGGGAGTGAACACTGAAGCTTTCTTT.

The table lists this clonotype with many counts. CDR3 DNA: TGTGCCAGCAGTTACTTCAGTAGCGGGGGGATGAATGAGCAGTTCTTC. It yields the protein CASSYFSSGGMNEQFF. The chain recombines TRBV6-5 with TRBJ2-1; 10 nucleotides match TRBD2. V was pared by 1 base and J by 7 bases, with 7 bases of the junction left unmatched. The CDR3 sequence is 16 residues long. In germline, CDR1 is MNHEY, CDR2 SVGAGI.

The rearrangement uses TRBV5-1 and TRBJ1-3; no reliable D call. The CDR3 spans 18 residues. Germline V gene lookup returns CDR1 SGHRS and CDR2 YFSETQ. V lost 1 base and J lost 0, with 17 bases in between. The CDR3 protein is CASSLWGRAGSSGNTIYF. The DNA of the CDR3 is TGCGCCAGCAGCTTGTGGGGTCGGGCGGGAAGCTCTGGAAACACCATATATTTT.

The chain couples TRBV9 to TRBJ1-1; D is uncertain. Germline V lookup: CDR1 SGDLS, CDR2 YYNGEE. V dropped 0 bases and J dropped 2 bases, with 14 bases sitting between them. CDR3 size: 16 residues. The CDR3 loop is CASSVAVPGPNTEAFF. The CDR3 nucleotides read TGTGCCAGCAGCGTAGCTGTTCCAGGCCCAAACACTGAAGCTTTCTTT.

This clonotype was recorded at least ten times. The CDR3: CAGDTQYF. The CDR3 region has the DNA TGTGCCGGGGATACGCAGTATTTT. The chain recombines TRBV6-2 or TRBV6-3 with TRBJ2-3; D ambiguous. The CDR3 spans 8 residues. CDR1 MNHEY and CDR2 SVGEGT come from the germline V gene. Trimming shortened V by 11 bases and J by 6 bases, and 3 bases separated the two germline ends.